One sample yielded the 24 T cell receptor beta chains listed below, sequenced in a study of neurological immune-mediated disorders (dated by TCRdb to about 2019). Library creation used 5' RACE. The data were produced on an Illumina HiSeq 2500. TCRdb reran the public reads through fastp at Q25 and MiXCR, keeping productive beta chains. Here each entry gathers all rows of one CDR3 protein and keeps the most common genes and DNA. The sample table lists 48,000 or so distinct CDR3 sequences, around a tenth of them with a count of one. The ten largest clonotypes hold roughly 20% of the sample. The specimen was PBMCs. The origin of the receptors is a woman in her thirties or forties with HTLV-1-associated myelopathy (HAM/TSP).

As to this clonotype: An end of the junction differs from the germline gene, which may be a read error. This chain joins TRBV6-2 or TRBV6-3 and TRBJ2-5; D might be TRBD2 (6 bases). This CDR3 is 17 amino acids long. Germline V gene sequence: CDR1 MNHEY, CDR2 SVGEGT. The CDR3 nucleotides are TGTGCCAGCAGTTACTCGGGGAAGGAGGGGTCAAAAGAGAGCCAGTACTTC. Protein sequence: CASSYSGKEGSKESQYF.

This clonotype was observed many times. The CDR3 bases are TGTGCCATCAGTGTCCGGGACCCGAGCTATAATTCACCCCTCCACTTT. It yields the protein CAISVRDPSYNSPLHF. The rearrangement uses TRBV10-3 and TRBJ1-6; D perhaps matches TRBD1 (5 bases). Trimming took 4 bases from V and 3 from J, leaving 13 bases between them. This CDR3 spans 16 amino acids. Germline V CDR1 and CDR2: ENHRY, SYGVKD.

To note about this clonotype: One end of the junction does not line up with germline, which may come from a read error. Here the CDR3 reads CASSLTRVGAGALFF. Here the CDR3 DNA reads TGTGCCAGCAGCTTAACGAGGGTCGGAGCCGGGGCGCTGTTTTTT. The J gene is TRBJ2-2, the V gene TRBV7-3; the D call may be TRBD1 or TRBD2 (5 bases each). The germline CDR1 and CDR2 sequences are SGHTA and FQGTGA. The CDR3 has 15 amino acids.

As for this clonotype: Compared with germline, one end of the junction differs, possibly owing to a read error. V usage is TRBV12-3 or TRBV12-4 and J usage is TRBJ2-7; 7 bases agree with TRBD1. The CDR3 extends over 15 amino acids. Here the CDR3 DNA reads TGTGCCAGCAGTTTGGACAGGCGATCCTCCGACGAGCAGTACTTC. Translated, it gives CASSLDRRSSDEQYF.

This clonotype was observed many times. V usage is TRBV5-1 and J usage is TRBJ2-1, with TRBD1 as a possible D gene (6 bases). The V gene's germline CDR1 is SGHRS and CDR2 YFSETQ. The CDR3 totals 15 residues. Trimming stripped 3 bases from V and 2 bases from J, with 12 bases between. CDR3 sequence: CASSSPGHTYNEQFF. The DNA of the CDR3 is TGCGCCAGCAGCTCCCCGGGACACACCTACAATGAGCAGTTCTTC. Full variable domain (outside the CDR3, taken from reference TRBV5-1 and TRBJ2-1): KAGVTQTPRYLIKTRGQQVTLSCSPISGHRSVSWYQQTPGQGLQFLFEYFSETQRNKGNFPGRFSGRQFSNSRSEMNVSTLELGDSALYLCASSSPGHTYNEQFFGPGTRLTVL.

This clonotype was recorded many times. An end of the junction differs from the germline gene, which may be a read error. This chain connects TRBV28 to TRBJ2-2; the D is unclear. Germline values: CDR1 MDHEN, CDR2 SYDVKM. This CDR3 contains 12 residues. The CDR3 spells CASSLNSGELFF. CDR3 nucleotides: TGTGCCAGCAGTTTAAACAGCGGGGAGCTGTTTTTT.

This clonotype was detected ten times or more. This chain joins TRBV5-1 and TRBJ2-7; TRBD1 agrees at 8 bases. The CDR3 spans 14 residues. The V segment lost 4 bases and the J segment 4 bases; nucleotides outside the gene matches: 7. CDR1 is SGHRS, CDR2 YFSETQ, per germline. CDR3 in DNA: TGCGCCAGCAGCGGTGGAGACAGGGGTTACGAGCAGTACTTC. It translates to CASSGGDRGYEQYF.

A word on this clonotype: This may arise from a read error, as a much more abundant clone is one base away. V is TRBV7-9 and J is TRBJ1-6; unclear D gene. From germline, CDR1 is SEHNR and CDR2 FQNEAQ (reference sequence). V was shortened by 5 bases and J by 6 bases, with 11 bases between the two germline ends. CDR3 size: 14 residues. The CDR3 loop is CASSLYTGNSPLHF. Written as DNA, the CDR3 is TGTGCCAGCAGCCTATACACGGGTAATTCACCCCTCCACTTT. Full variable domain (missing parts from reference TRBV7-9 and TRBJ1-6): DTGVSQNPRHKITKRGQNVTFRCDPISEHNRLYWYRQTLGQGPEFLTYFQNEAQLEKSRLLSDRFSAERPKGSFSTLEIQRTEQGDSAMYLCASSLYTGNSPLHFGNGTRLTVT.

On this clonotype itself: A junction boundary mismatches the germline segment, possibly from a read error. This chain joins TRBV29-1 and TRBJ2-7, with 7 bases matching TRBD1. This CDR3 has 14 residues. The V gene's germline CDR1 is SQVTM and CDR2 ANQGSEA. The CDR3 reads CSVEVGGRHYEKYF. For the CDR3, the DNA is TGCAGCGTTGAAGTAGGGGGCCGGCACTACGAGAAGTACTTC.

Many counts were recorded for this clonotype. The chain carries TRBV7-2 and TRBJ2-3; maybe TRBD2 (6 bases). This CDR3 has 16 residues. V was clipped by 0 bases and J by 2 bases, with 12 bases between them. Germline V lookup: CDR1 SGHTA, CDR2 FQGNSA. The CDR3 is CASSLAGGSFTDTQYF. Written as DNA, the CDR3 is TGTGCCAGCAGCTTAGCGGGGGGATCGTTCACAGATACGCAGTATTTT.

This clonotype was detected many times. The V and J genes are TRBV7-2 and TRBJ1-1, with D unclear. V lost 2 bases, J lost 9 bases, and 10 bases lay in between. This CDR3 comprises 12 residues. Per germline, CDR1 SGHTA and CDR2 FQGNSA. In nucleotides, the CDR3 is TGTGCCAGCAGCTTATTCCGACGGAAAGCTTTCTTT. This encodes CASSLFRRKAFF.

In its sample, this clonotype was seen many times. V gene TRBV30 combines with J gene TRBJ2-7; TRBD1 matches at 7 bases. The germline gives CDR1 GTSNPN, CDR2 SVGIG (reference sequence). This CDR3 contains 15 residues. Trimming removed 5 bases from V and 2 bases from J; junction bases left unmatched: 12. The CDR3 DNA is TGTGCCTGGGGGCCACGCCGACAGGGTACCTACGAGCAGTACTTC. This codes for CAWGPRRQGTYEQYF. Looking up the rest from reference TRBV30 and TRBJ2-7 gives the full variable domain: SQTIHQWPATLVQPVGSPLSLECTVEGTSNPNLYWYRQAAGRGLQLLFYSVGIGQISSEVPQNLSASRPQDRQFILSSKKLLLSDSGFYLCAWGPRRQGTYEQYFGPGTRLTVT.

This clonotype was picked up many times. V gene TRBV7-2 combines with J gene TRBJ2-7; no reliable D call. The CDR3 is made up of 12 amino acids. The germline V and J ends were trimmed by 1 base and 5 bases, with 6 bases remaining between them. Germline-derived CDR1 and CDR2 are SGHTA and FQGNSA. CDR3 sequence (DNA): TGTGCCAGCAGCTTAGGGTCTGACGAGCAGTACTTC. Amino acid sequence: CASSLGSDEQYF.

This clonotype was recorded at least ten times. This CDR3 is CASSPLAGGSYNEQFF. Written as DNA, the CDR3 is TGCGCCAGCAGCCCCCTCGCGGGGGGCTCCTACAATGAGCAGTTCTTC. V and J are TRBV5-1 and TRBJ2-1; 8 positions agree with TRBD2. Germline values: CDR1 SGHRS, CDR2 YFSETQ. Germline trimming cut 4 bases from V and 0 bases from J; bases unmatched to any gene: 6. The CDR3 is 16 amino acids.

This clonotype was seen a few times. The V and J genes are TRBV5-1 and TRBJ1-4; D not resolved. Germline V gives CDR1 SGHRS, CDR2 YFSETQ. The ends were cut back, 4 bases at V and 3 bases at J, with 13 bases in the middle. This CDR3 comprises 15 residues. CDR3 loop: CASSPRTRANEKLFF. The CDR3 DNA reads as TGCGCCAGCAGCCCCCGCACTCGGGCTAATGAAAAACTGTTTTTT.

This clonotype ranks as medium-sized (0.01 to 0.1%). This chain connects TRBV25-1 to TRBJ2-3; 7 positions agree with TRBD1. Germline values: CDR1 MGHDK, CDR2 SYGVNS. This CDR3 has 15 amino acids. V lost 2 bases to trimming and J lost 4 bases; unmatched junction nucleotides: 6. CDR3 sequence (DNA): TGTGCCAGCAGTGAAGGATTCGGGACAGCAGATACGCAGTATTTT. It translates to CASSEGFGTADTQYF.

In DNA form, the CDR3 reads TGTGCCAGCAGCTTAGGCTCGGCCGGGGAGCTGTTTTTT. Its translation: CASSLGSAGELFF. The V and J genes are TRBV7-9 and TRBJ2-2; D gene ambiguous. The V end was cut by 1 base, the J end by 6 bases, with 6 bases between. This CDR3 comprises 13 residues. Germline V gene data show CDR1 as SEHNR and CDR2 as FQNEAQ (reference sequence).

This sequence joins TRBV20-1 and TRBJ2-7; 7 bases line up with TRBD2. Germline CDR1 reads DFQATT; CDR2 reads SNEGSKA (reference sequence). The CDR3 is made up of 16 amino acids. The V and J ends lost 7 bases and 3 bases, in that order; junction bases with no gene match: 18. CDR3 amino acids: CSGTPGTRGGRYEQYF. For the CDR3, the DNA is TGCAGTGGGACCCCAGGGACCCGCGGGGGACGCTACGAGCAGTACTTC.

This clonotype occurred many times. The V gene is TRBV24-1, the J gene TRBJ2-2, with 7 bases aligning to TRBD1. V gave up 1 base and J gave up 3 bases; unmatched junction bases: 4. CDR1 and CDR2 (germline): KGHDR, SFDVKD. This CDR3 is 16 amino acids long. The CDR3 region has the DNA TGTGCCACCAGTGATTTTAGGCAGGGGGACACCGGGGAGCTGTTTTTT. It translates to CATSDFRQGDTGELFF.

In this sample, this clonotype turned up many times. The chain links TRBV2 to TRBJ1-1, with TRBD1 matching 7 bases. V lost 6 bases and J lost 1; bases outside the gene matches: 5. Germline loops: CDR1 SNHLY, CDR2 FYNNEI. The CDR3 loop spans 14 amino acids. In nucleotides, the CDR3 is TGTGCCAGCAGGGGACAGCTCCAGAACACTGAAGCTTTCTTT. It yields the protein CASRGQLQNTEAFF.

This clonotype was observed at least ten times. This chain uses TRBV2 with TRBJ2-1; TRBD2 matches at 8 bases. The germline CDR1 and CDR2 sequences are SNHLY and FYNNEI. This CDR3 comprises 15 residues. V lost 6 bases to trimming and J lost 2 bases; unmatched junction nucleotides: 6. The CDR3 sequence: CASRPRGGTYNEQFF. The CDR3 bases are TGTGCCAGCAGGCCACGGGGGGGCACCTACAATGAGCAGTTCTTC.

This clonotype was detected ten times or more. The CDR3 DNA sequence: TGCAGTGCTATCGGGGCTCGGGGGGCCGGCGACGAGCAGTACTTC. This encodes CSAIGARGAGDEQYF. The chain has TRBV20-1 and TRBJ2-7, with D tentatively TRBD2 (7 bases). The CDR3 loop spans 15 amino acids. V was clipped by 4 bases and J by 5 bases, with 21 bases between them. Germline CDR1 is DFQATT and CDR2 is SNEGSKA (reference sequence).

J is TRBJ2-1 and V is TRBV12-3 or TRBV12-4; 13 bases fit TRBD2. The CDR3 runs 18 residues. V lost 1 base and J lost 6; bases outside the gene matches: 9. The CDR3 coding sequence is TGTGCCAGCAGTTTAGGGACTAGCGGGGGCCCGGGGGCCAATGAGCAGTTCTTC. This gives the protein CASSLGTSGGPGANEQFF.

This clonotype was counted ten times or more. CDR3 sequence: CASSTQVTPRDGYGYTF. In DNA form, the CDR3 reads TGTGCCAGCAGTACACAGGTCACCCCTAGGGACGGCTATGGCTACACCTTC. The rearrangement uses TRBV12-3 or TRBV12-4 and TRBJ1-2; possibly TRBD1 for D (5 bases). The CDR3 consists of 17 residues. The V end lost 5 bases, the J end lost 4 bases, and 23 bases lay between the germline ends.